This T cell receptor beta chain derives from a study of brain metastases from non-small cell lung cancer. The repertoire was sequenced with immunoSEQ multiplex PCR; TCRdb's copy has only in-frame clones and lacks some. The sample yields 2,500 to 3,000 clones, over 80% seen once. Deletions cut 3 bases from V and 0 bases from J, with 9 bases between. CDR3 length: 15 amino acids. Germline V gene lookup returns CDR1 LGHDT and CDR2 YNNKEL (reference sequence). Study outcomes and limitations: Compared with primary tumors, brain metastases showed less T-cell infiltration. Metastases had sparse T cells but largely shared repertoires with primaries. T-cell clones appeared expanded in around 60% of brain metastases relative to matched primary tumors.

With regard to this clone: What it binds is unknown.

This rearrangement joins TRBV3-1 (or the pseudogene TRBV3-2) to TRBJ1-3; no clear D. The sequenced material came from primary lung tumor tissue. This TCR was recovered from a donor at least 40 years old with non-small cell lung cancer. CDR3 protein: CASSQELSSGNTIYF. CDR3 DNA sequence: TGTGCCAGCAGCCAGGAACTTAGCTCTGGAAACACCATATATTTT.